A single sample gave rise to the 11 T cell receptor beta chains below, sequenced in a study of shared clonotypes between healthy human individuals. This table comes from immunoSEQ multiplex PCR, and its TCRdb copy is limited to in-frame clones, with some not included. The repertoire holds about 1.1 million clones, with approximately 80% as singletons. The material sequenced was memory CD4+ T cells from PBMCs. The sample's subset: CD45RA-negative fraction. These receptors came from a man between 18 and 29 years old in good health. Some clones in this sample may be carry-over from other donors' samples.

This clone was counted only a few times. The J gene is TRBJ2-7, the V gene TRBV27; 7 bases map to TRBD1. CDR1 and CDR2 (germline): MNHEY, SMNVEV (reference sequence). The CDR3 spans 13 residues. V was clipped by 5 bases and J by 2 bases; unmatched bases: 3. CDR3 sequence reads: CASSVDRAYEQYF. For the CDR3, the DNA is TGTGCCAGCAGTGTAGACAGGGCCTACGAGCAGTACTTC.

The CDR3 coding sequence is TGTGCCAGCAGCTTAGATGGAACAACTAATGAAAAACTGTTTTTT. This translates into CASSLDGTTNEKLFF. This rearrangement joins TRBV7-9 to TRBJ1-4; no definite D call. This CDR3 spans 15 amino acids. Trimming took 1 base from V and 0 from J, leaving 6 bases between them. Germline-derived CDR1 and CDR2 are SEHNR and FQNEAQ (reference sequence).

This clone was counted many times. This sample includes further DNA sequences coding for the same CDR3. CDR3: CASLSNRGLYEQYF. The CDR3 DNA follows: TGTGCCAGCTTGTCAAACAGGGGACTCTACGAGCAGTACTTC. The chain carries TRBV2 and TRBJ2-7, with D possibly being TRBD1 (7 bases). The CDR3 has 14 residues. V gave up 8 bases and J gave up 3 bases, with 17 bases separating them. CDR1 and CDR2 (germline): SNHLY, FYNNEI.

V and J are TRBV28 and TRBJ1-3; no clear D. Trimming stripped 5 bases from V and 0 bases from J, with 14 bases between. The germline V gene has CDR1 MDHEN and CDR2 SYDVKM. The CDR3 spans 16 residues. CDR3 in amino acids: CASSPPGTFSGNTIYF. The CDR3 nucleotides are TGTGCCAGCAGTCCCCCCGGCACTTTCTCTGGAAACACCATATATTTT.

V usage is TRBV10-3 and J usage is TRBJ2-1; D remains ambiguous. The V gene lost 0 bases and the J gene lost 0 bases, with 6 bases spanning the gap. In germline, CDR1 is ENHRY, CDR2 SYGVKD. The CDR3 sequence is 15 residues long. The CDR3: CAISESGPSYNEQFF. The CDR3 DNA reads TGTGCCATCAGTGAGTCGGGTCCCTCCTACAATGAGCAGTTCTTC.

V and J are TRBV30 and TRBJ1-1; D might be TRBD1 (5 bases). The ends were cut back, 1 base at V and 2 bases at J, with 14 bases in the middle. CDR3 length: 15 amino acids. Germline CDR1 is GTSNPN and CDR2 is SVGIG (reference sequence). In DNA, the CDR3 is TGTGCCTGGAGTGACCAACGGGGCCGAAACACTGAAGCTTTCTTT. Translation: CAWSDQRGRNTEAFF.

As to this clone: Germline is not matched at one junction end, which may reflect a read error. The sample carries other DNA sequences with the same CDR3. The chain links TRBV6-6 to TRBJ1-5; unclear D gene. The CDR3 sequence is 15 residues long. In germline, CDR1 is MNHNY, CDR2 SVGAGI (reference sequence). Here the CDR3 DNA reads TGTGCCAGCAGCTACTCGCGGACCACAAATCAGCCCCAGCATTTT. As protein: CASSYSRTTNQPQHF.

As regards this clone: Distinct nucleotide sequences in the sample also encode this CDR3. The chain uses TRBV28 and TRBJ1-4, with D maybe TRBD1 (6 bases). The CDR3 covers 14 residues. The germline V gene encodes CDR1 MDHEN and CDR2 SYDVKM. V was pared by 3 bases and J by 6 bases, with 11 bases between. The CDR3 sequence: CASSLAGGDEKLFF. The CDR3 DNA sequence: TGTGCCAGCAGTTTGGCTGGGGGCGATGAAAAACTGTTTTTT. The full variable domain, completed using reference TRBV28 and TRBJ1-4, is DVKVTQSSRYLVKRTGEKVFLECVQDMDHENMFWYRQDPGLGLRLIYFSYDVKMKEKGDIPEGYSVSREKKERFSLILESASTNQTSMYLCASSLAGGDEKLFFGSGTQLSVL.

The rearrangement links TRBV9 to TRBJ2-1; the match to TRBD1 covers 10 bases. There are 15 residues in the CDR3. Unmatched junction bases numbered 2, after V lost 0 bases and J lost 5 bases. CDR1 is SGDLS, CDR2 YYNGEE, per germline. CDR3 residues: CASSVETGGHNEQFF. In DNA, the CDR3 is TGTGCCAGCAGCGTAGAGACAGGGGGCCACAATGAGCAGTTCTTC. Drawing the rest from reference TRBV9 and TRBJ2-1, the complete variable domain is DSGVTQTPKHLITATGQRVTLRCSPRSGDLSVYWYQQSLDQGLQFLIQYYNGEERAKGNILERFSAQQFPDLHSELNLSSLELGDSALYFCASSVETGGHNEQFFGPGTRLTVL.

The chain links TRBV4-1 to TRBJ1-1; the D gene is possibly TRBD1 (6 bases). This CDR3 is built from 15 residues. V was pared by 2 bases and J by 1 base, with 11 bases between. Germline V gene sequence: CDR1 MGHRA, CDR2 YSYEKL. CDR3: CASSQLLQGNTEAFF. The DNA of the CDR3 is TGCGCCAGCAGCCAACTACTACAGGGGAACACTGAAGCTTTCTTT.

The chain carries TRBV13 and TRBJ1-2; D is unresolved. In germline, CDR1 is PRHDT, CDR2 FYEKMQ (reference sequence). Trimming removed 3 bases from V and 5 bases from J, with 10 bases in between. The CDR3 sequence is 13 residues long. The CDR3 sequence is CASSLSGKYGYTF. CDR3 nucleotide sequence: TGTGCCAGCAGCTTGAGTGGGAAATATGGCTACACCTTC. Looking up the rest from reference TRBV13 and TRBJ1-2 gives the full variable domain: AAGVIQSPRHLIKEKRETATLKCYPIPRHDTVYWYQQGPGQDPQFLISFYEKMQSDKGSIPDRFSAQQFSDYHSELNMSSLELGDSALYFCASSLSGKYGYTFGSGTRLTVV.